These T cell receptor beta chains were read from a single sample in a study of blood T cell repertoires in COVID-19. The assay was immunoSEQ multiplex PCR, and TCRdb's table has in-frame clones only and misses some. The sample lists a few hundred thousand clones, approximately 84% occurring once. The sample comprised PBMCs or T cells enriched from blood (not recorded which). These receptor sequences come from a woman younger than 45 who had recovered from COVID-19. Both conserved end residues are part of each CDR3. The D gene is left open where the match is weak. Clone sizes are given selectively: once, few, many, or a class where the clone is expanded.

d_call: NA; v_call: TRBV28; j_call: TRBJ1-6; clone_size: NA; cdr3_length: 15; cdr3_nt: TGTGCCAGCAGTCCCACCGCGAGGGTAGATTCACCCCTCCACTTT; cdr3_aa: CASSPTARVDSPLHF
d_call: NA; v_call: TRBV11-2; j_call: TRBJ2-7; clone_size: NA; cdr3_length: 12; cdr3_nt: TGTGCCAGCAGCTTAGATCCGGTAGAGCAGTACTTC; cdr3_aa: CASSLDPVEQYF
d_call: TRBD2; v_call: TRBV11-3; j_call: TRBJ2-5; clone_size: NA; cdr3_length: 15; cdr3_nt: TGTGCCAGCAGCTTAGCCCCCGGGAGGCAAGAGACCCAGTACTTC; cdr3_aa: CASSLAPGRQETQYF
d_call: NA; v_call: TRBV3-1/TRBV3-2; j_call: TRBJ1-1; clone_size: once; cdr3_length: 15; cdr3_nt: TGTGCCAGCAGCCCGCGGACAGTTCAGAACACTGAAGCTTTCTTT; cdr3_aa: CASSPRTVQNTEAFF
d_call: NA; v_call: TRBV7-9; j_call: TRBJ1-4; clone_size: NA; cdr3_length: 13; cdr3_nt: TGTGCCAGCAGCCCAGGGAATAATGAAAAACTGTTTTTT; cdr3_aa: CASSPGNNEKLFF
d_call: NA; v_call: TRBV5-5; j_call: TRBJ1-3; clone_size: NA; cdr3_length: 14; cdr3_nt: TGTGCCAGCAGCTTCTCGGGGGCTGGAAACACCATATATTTT; cdr3_aa: CASSFSGAGNTIYF
d_call: NA; v_call: TRBV5-6; j_call: TRBJ1-1; clone_size: NA; cdr3_length: 12; cdr3_nt: TGTGCCAGCAGCCGGGGGGGCACTGAAGCTTTCTTT; cdr3_aa: CASSRGGTEAFF
d_call: NA; v_call: TRBV9; j_call: TRBJ1-3; clone_size: NA; cdr3_length: 13; cdr3_nt: TGTGCCAGCAGCGTGGCCGTAGGGGCCACCATATATTTT; cdr3_aa: CASSVAVGATIYF
d_call: NA; v_call: TRBV5-8; j_call: TRBJ1-1; clone_size: NA; cdr3_length: 14; cdr3_nt: TGTGCCAGCAGCTTGGTTTCAGAGAACACTGAAGCTTTCTTT; cdr3_aa: CASSLVSENTEAFF
d_call: NA; v_call: TRBV6-1; j_call: TRBJ1-2; clone_size: NA; cdr3_length: 17; cdr3_nt: TGTGCCAGCAGTGCCCTAAGCGGCAGGCAGAATAACTATGGCTACACCTTC; cdr3_aa: CASSALSGRQNNYGYTF
d_call: TRBD1; v_call: TRBV4-1; j_call: TRBJ1-1; clone_size: once; cdr3_length: 15; cdr3_nt: TGCGCCAGCAGCCGCCGGACAGGGGAGGTCACTGAAGCTTTCTTT; cdr3_aa: CASSRRTGEVTEAFF
d_call: NA; v_call: TRBV5-8; j_call: TRBJ1-2; clone_size: once; cdr3_length: 13; cdr3_nt: TGTGCCAGCAGCTCGGACACTAACTATGGCTACACCTTC; cdr3_aa: CASSSDTNYGYTF
d_call: TRBD2; v_call: TRBV12-5; j_call: TRBJ2-5; clone_size: NA; cdr3_length: 17; cdr3_nt: TGTGCTAGTGGTTTGGTACAAACTAGCGGGAGCCCGGAGACCCAGTACTTC; cdr3_aa: CASGLVQTSGSPETQYF
d_call: NA; v_call: TRBV4-1; j_call: TRBJ1-1; clone_size: NA; cdr3_length: 13; cdr3_nt: TGCGCCAGCAGCATTCAGGGGAACACTGAAGCTTTCTTT; cdr3_aa: CASSIQGNTEAFF
d_call: NA; v_call: TRBV12-5; j_call: TRBJ2-2; clone_size: NA; cdr3_length: 12; cdr3_nt: TGTGCTAGTGGCCGGGACACCGGGGAGCTGTTTTTT; cdr3_aa: CASGRDTGELFF
d_call: NA; v_call: TRBV6-5; j_call: TRBJ1-2; clone_size: NA; cdr3_length: 12; cdr3_nt: TGTGCCAGCAGTTACTCGGGGCACGGCTACACCTTC; cdr3_aa: CASSYSGHGYTF
d_call: TRBD1; v_call: TRBV5-1; j_call: TRBJ2-7; clone_size: NA; cdr3_length: 16; cdr3_nt: TGCGCCAGCAGCTCCCCCCCAGGACAGGGAACCTACGAGCAGTACTTC; cdr3_aa: CASSSPPGQGTYEQYF
d_call: NA; v_call: TRBV15; j_call: TRBJ1-2; clone_size: once; cdr3_length: 14; cdr3_nt: TGTGCCACCAGCAGAGTAGAGGGTGGCTATGGCTACACCTTC; cdr3_aa: CATSRVEGGYGYTF
d_call: TRBD1; v_call: TRBV15; j_call: TRBJ2-5; clone_size: NA; cdr3_length: 14; cdr3_nt: TGTGCCACCAGCAGGACCGGGACAGGAGAGACCCAGTACTTC; cdr3_aa: CATSRTGTGETQYF
d_call: TRBD1; v_call: TRBV11-3; j_call: TRBJ1-1; clone_size: NA; cdr3_length: 12; cdr3_nt: TGTGCCAGCAGCCGCCGGGACAGTGAAGCTTTCTTT; cdr3_aa: CASSRRDSEAFF
d_call: NA; v_call: TRBV14; j_call: TRBJ1-4; clone_size: NA; cdr3_length: 17; cdr3_nt: TGTGCCAGCAGCCCAACGATCGGATGGGGCGCGGAAGAAAAACTGTTTTTT; cdr3_aa: CASSPTIGWGAEEKLFF
d_call: TRBD2; v_call: TRBV10-3; j_call: TRBJ2-1; clone_size: NA; cdr3_length: 15; cdr3_nt: TGTGCCATCAGTGGTCTGGCGGGAGGGGGTAATGAGCAGTTCTTC; cdr3_aa: CAISGLAGGGNEQFF
d_call: TRBD1; v_call: TRBV19; j_call: TRBJ2-5; clone_size: NA; cdr3_length: 15; cdr3_nt: TGTGCCAGTAGTGCTGGGACAGCCCATCAAGAGACCCAGTACTTC; cdr3_aa: CASSAGTAHQETQYF
d_call: TRBD2; v_call: TRBV4-1; j_call: TRBJ2-7; clone_size: NA; cdr3_length: 18; cdr3_nt: TGCGCCAGCAGCCAATTTCCCTTGACTAGCGGGAGAATCTACGAGCAGTACTTC; cdr3_aa: CASSQFPLTSGRIYEQYF